The following is a T cell receptor beta chain sequence with its context. What it recognizes is unknown. This sample is drawn from a study of T cells in Graves' hyperthyroidism and ophthalmopathy. Overall study context: Peripheral blood was acquired at first diagnosis, ahead of any therapy whatsoever.

What was amplified from RNA transcripts were TCR beta CDR3 regions. TCR CDR3 regions were first amplified by RT-PCR with HTBI primers. TCRdb independently ran MiXCR on the multiplex PCR reads; one entry per CDR3 protein. The sample lists more than 500,000 distinct CDR3 sequences; roughly 16% were seen once. Germline-derived CDR1 and CDR2 are LGHDT and YNNKEL (reference sequence). The ends were cut back, 3 bases at V and 9 bases at J, with 6 bases in the middle. The CDR3 sequence is 10 residues long. PBMCs came from 7.5 to 10 ml fresh peripheral blood. Study outcomes and limitations: Most clonotypes expanded in thyroid above 0.001 were likewise present in blood.

The sequence was collected from a woman in her twenties or thirties with Graves' hyperthyroidism. V and J are TRBV3-1 and TRBJ2-7; D uncertain. The specimen sequenced was blood. The CDR3 reads CASSQIPQYF. CDR3 DNA: TGTGCCAGCAGCCAGATCCCGCAGTACTTC.